The 25 T cell receptor beta chains below were found in one sample sequenced in a study of STAT5B mutations in CD4+ large granular lymphocyte leukemia. TCRdb's copy holds only in-frame clones and misses some; the assay was immunoSEQ multiplex PCR. Of 31,000 or so clones detected, around 90% appear once; the ten largest clones hold roughly 0.38%. The sample comprised CD4+ T cells from blood buffy coats. The receptors here all came from a human donor in good health.

V usage is TRBV9 and J usage is TRBJ1-1; D is unresolved. Deletions cut 2 bases from V and 4 bases from J, with 9 bases between. This CDR3 contains 13 residues. CDR1 and CDR2 from the germline V gene are SGDLS and YYNGEE. This CDR3 is CASSVLGGTEAFF. The CDR3 bases are TGTGCCAGCAGCGTCCTCGGCGGCACTGAAGCTTTCTTT.

The V gene is TRBV15, the J gene TRBJ2-5; D gene uncertain. Trimming pared 1 base from V and 11 bases from J, leaving 14 bases between. CDR3 size: 13 residues. Germline CDR1 and CDR2: LNHNV and YYDKDF (reference sequence). The CDR3 reads CATSRGRLREQYF. DNA of the CDR3: TGTGCCACCAGCAGAGGCCGCCTACGAGAGCAGTACTTC.

This chain uses TRBV29-1 with TRBJ1-1, with D uncertain. Germline values: CDR1 SQVTM, CDR2 ANQGSEA. With 1 base removed from V and 4 bases from J, the gap between germline ends came to 4 bases. The CDR3 runs 11 residues. CDR3 in DNA: TGCAGCGTTGAAGGGGGCACTGAAGCTTTCTTT. This gives the protein CSVEGGTEAFF.

The V gene is TRBV5-1, the J gene TRBJ1-6; possibly TRBD1 for D (6 bases). The ends were cut back, 1 base at V and 8 bases at J, with 22 bases in the middle. Per the germline V gene, CDR1 is SGHRS and CDR2 is YFSETQ. This CDR3 has 18 amino acids. The CDR3 loop is CASSLNPRGQGVYSPLHF. Written as DNA, the CDR3 is TGCGCCAGCAGCTTGAACCCTCGGGGGCAGGGAGTGTATTCACCCCTCCACTTT.

The chain is built from TRBV27 and TRBJ1-4; weak D call: TRBD1 (5 bases). The ends were cut back, 5 bases at V and 7 bases at J, with 14 bases in the middle. The CDR3 consists of 14 residues. The germline V gene encodes CDR1 MNHEY and CDR2 SMNVEV (reference sequence). Here the CDR3 reads CASSPLTGREKLFF. The CDR3, as DNA: TGTGCCAGCAGTCCCCTCACGGGGCGTGAAAAACTGTTTTTT.

This rearrangement joins TRBV2 to TRBJ2-2; 11 nucleotides align to TRBD2. This CDR3 has 14 amino acids. CDR1 SNHLY and CDR2 FYNNEI come from the germline V gene. The V gene end was trimmed by 4 bases and the J gene end by 8 bases; junction bases not matched to a gene: 3. CDR3 DNA: TGTGCCAGCAGTGGACTAGCGGGATCAGGGGAGCTGTTTTTT. It codes for CASSGLAGSGELFF. The variable domain in full, completed from reference TRBV2 and TRBJ2-2, reads EPEVTQTPSHQVTQMGQEVILRCVPISNHLYFYWYRQILGQKVEFLVSFYNNEISEKSEIFDDQFSVERPDGSNFTLKIRSTKLEDSAMYFCASSGLAGSGELFFGEGSRLTVL.

The chain uses TRBV19 and TRBJ1-1; D is undetermined. Looked up from germline, CDR1 is LNHDA and CDR2 is SQIVND (reference sequence). V was shortened by 5 bases and J by 1 base, with 17 bases between the two germline ends. The CDR3 extends over 16 amino acids. The DNA for the CDR3 is TGTGCCAGTAGTGGAACGTTTGGAGGTTGGAACACTGAAGCTTTCTTT. Its translation is CASSGTFGGWNTEAFF.

This clone was counted between two and nine times. The genes are TRBV11-3 and TRBJ2-1; D might be TRBD2 (5 bases). V was pared by 1 base and J by 7 bases, with 11 bases between. This CDR3 is 14 amino acids long. Germline-derived CDR1 and CDR2 are SGHNT and YENEEA. The CDR3 coding sequence is TGTGCCAGCAGCTTAGTCGCTAGAGGGAATGAGCAGTTCTTC. Protein sequence: CASSLVARGNEQFF.

The J gene is TRBJ1-2, the V gene TRBV29-1; 10 nucleotides align to TRBD1. Germline V gene data show CDR1 as SQVTM and CDR2 as ANQGSEA. V gave up 3 bases and J gave up 2 bases; unmatched junction bases: 3. This CDR3 is built from 14 residues. CDR3 region: CSVEGQGKNYGYTF. The DNA for the CDR3 is TGCAGCGTTGAGGGACAGGGGAAAAACTATGGCTACACCTTC. The complete variable domain, with remaining parts taken from reference TRBV29-1 and TRBJ1-2, reads SAVISQKPSRDICQRGTSLTIQCQVDSQVTMMFWYRQQPGQSLTLIATANQGSEATYESGFVIDKFPISRPNLTFSTLTVSNMSPEDSSIYLCSVEGQGKNYGYTFGSGTRLTVV.

The V gene is TRBV28, the J gene TRBJ1-5; a possible D gene is TRBD1 (5 bases). Per germline, CDR1 MDHEN and CDR2 SYDVKM. V lost 8 bases, J lost 3 bases, and 20 bases lay in between. This CDR3 has 16 residues. DNA of the CDR3: TGTGCCAGCTCCAGCGGGGGAAATCGAAACAATCAGCCCCAGCATTTT. Protein: CASSSGGNRNNQPQHF.

The chain combines TRBV7-6 with TRBJ1-5, with D uncertain. There are 13 residues in the CDR3. Trimming shortened V by 1 base and J by 5 bases, and 6 bases separated the two germline ends. Germline V gene sequence: CDR1 SGHVS, CDR2 FNYEAQ. CDR3 DNA sequence: TGTGCCAGCAGCTTAGGTAGGGATCAGCCCCAGCATTTT. It translates to CASSLGRDQPQHF.

The chain links TRBV11-3 to TRBJ1-2; a weak D match, TRBD1 (5 bases). CDR1 is SGHNT and CDR2 is YENEEA in the germline V gene. There are 14 residues in the CDR3. The V end lost 4 bases, the J end lost 5 bases, and 14 bases lay between the germline ends. The CDR3 protein is CASSWGGKEYGYTF. The CDR3 coding sequence is TGTGCCAGCAGCTGGGGGGGGAAAGAGTATGGCTACACCTTC.

The chain links TRBV6-5 to TRBJ1-2; TRBD1 matches 9 bases. The V gene's germline CDR1 is MNHEY and CDR2 SVGAGI. The CDR3 extends over 15 amino acids. V lost 0 bases, J lost 8 bases, and 7 bases stayed unmatched. Here the CDR3 reads CASSYSPQGAEGYTF. The CDR3 DNA follows: TGTGCCAGCAGTTACTCGCCACAGGGGGCTGAAGGCTACACCTTC.

V gene TRBV19 combines with J gene TRBJ2-3; TRBD2 aligns across 8 bases. Germline V CDR1 and CDR2: LNHDA, SQIVND (reference sequence). This CDR3 comprises 16 residues. V shed 0 bases, J shed 1 base, and the junction held 3 bases outside the gene matches. For the CDR3, the DNA is TGTGCCAGTAGTATAGACCGAGCGGGAGGCACAGATACGCAGTATTTT. Translating it yields CASSIDRAGGTDTQYF.

The gene calls are TRBV6-1 and TRBJ2-5; 8 positions match TRBD1. The CDR3 runs to 14 residues. In germline, CDR1 is MNHNS, CDR2 SASEGT. Unmatched junction bases numbered 8, after V lost 6 bases and J lost 5 bases. The CDR3: CASSYDRGWETQYF. DNA for the CDR3: TGTGCCAGCAGCTACGACAGGGGATGGGAGACCCAGTACTTC.

V is TRBV18 and J is TRBJ2-6; D is possibly TRBD1 (7 bases). Germline assignment: CDR1 KGHSH and CDR2 LQKENI. The CDR3 is made up of 17 amino acids. Between the trimmed V and J ends, which lost 6 bases and 0 bases, there was a span of 15 bases. CDR3 in amino acids: CASSRDSLYSGANVLTF. The CDR3 nucleotides read TGTGCCAGCTCGCGGGACAGCCTCTACTCTGGGGCCAACGTCCTGACTTTC.

With regard to this clone: The sample carries other DNA sequences with the same CDR3. V usage is TRBV6-1 and J usage is TRBJ1-1; TRBD1 matches 8 bases. Germline V gene sequence: CDR1 MNHNS, CDR2 SASEGT. The CDR3 has 14 residues. V gave up 4 bases and J gave up 8 bases; unmatched junction bases: 9. CDR3 residues: CASSVAGGKSEAFF. CDR3 nucleotides: TGTGCCAGCAGTGTTGCAGGGGGCAAGTCCGAAGCTTTCTTT.

J is TRBJ2-7 and V is TRBV2, with 7 bases matching TRBD1. Germline V gene data show CDR1 as SNHLY and CDR2 as FYNNEI. The CDR3 is 15 residues long. V lost 8 bases to trimming and J lost 2 bases; unmatched junction nucleotides: 12. As DNA, the CDR3 is TGTGCCAGCCTTTTAGATCGGGACAGTCCCTACGAGCAGTACTTC. This codes for CASLLDRDSPYEQYF. Using reference TRBV2 and TRBJ2-7 for the parts outside the CDR3, the full variable domain is EPEVTQTPSHQVTQMGQEVILRCVPISNHLYFYWYRQILGQKVEFLVSFYNNEISEKSEIFDDQFSVERPDGSNFTLKIRSTKLEDSAMYFCASLLDRDSPYEQYFGPGTRLTVT.

The V call is TRBV25-1, the J call TRBJ1-6, with D possibly TRBD1 on 5 matching bases. With 4 bases removed from V and 7 bases from J, the gap between germline ends came to 8 bases. Germline V gives CDR1 MGHDK, CDR2 SYGVNS. The CDR3 runs 13 residues. CDR3 sequence: CASSVQGNSPLHF. The DNA of the CDR3 is TGTGCCAGCAGTGTCCAGGGCAATTCACCCCTCCACTTT.

The V call is TRBV30, the J call TRBJ2-7; D unclear. This CDR3 is 15 amino acids long. Germline V gene data show CDR1 as GTSNPN and CDR2 as SVGIG (reference sequence). V lost 0 bases and J 1 base, leaving 13 bases between the germline ends. The CDR3, as DNA: TGTGCCTGGAGTGTAACCACGGACCCTTCCTACGAGCAGTACTTC. It yields the protein CAWSVTTDPSYEQYF. The full variable domain, its missing parts supplied by reference TRBV30 and TRBJ2-7, is SQTIHQWPATLVQPVGSPLSLECTVEGTSNPNLYWYRQAAGRGLQLLFYSVGIGQISSEVPQNLSASRPQDRQFILSSKKLLLSDSGFYLCAWSVTTDPSYEQYFGPGTRLTVT.

The count of this clone is one. This chain connects TRBV28 to TRBJ1-2; perhaps TRBD1 as D (5 bases). This CDR3 has 13 amino acids. Germline lookup yields CDR1 MDHEN and CDR2 SYDVKM. Between the trimmed V and J ends, which lost 8 bases and 6 bases, there was a span of 16 bases. The CDR3 reads CASVPSGADGYTF. The CDR3 nucleotides are TGTGCCAGCGTCCCCAGTGGGGCGGATGGCTACACCTTC.

This clone was counted a single time. V is TRBV11-3 and J is TRBJ2-1; D unclear. The V and J ends lost 1 base and 5 bases respectively, with 3 bases between them. This CDR3 contains 12 residues. Germline-derived CDR1 and CDR2 are SGHNT and YENEEA. Here the CDR3 DNA reads TGTGCCAGCAGCTTAGCGGACAATGAGCAGTTCTTC. Translating gives CASSLADNEQFF.

This clone occurred a few times. The chain is built from TRBV7-2 and TRBJ1-1; no reliable D call. CDR1 and CDR2 from the germline V gene are SGHTA and FQGNSA. The CDR3 extends over 14 amino acids. V lost 3 bases, J lost 5 bases, and 13 bases lay in between. CDR3 bases: TGTGCCAGCAGCTTCCCCTCCAGTCGGACTGAAGCTTTCTTT. Translated: CASSFPSSRTEAFF. The variable domain in full, with the rest retrieved from reference TRBV7-2 and TRBJ1-1, is GAGVSQSPSNKVTEKGKDVELRCDPISGHTALYWYRQSLGQGLEFLIYFQGNSAPDKSGLPSDRFSAERTGGSVSTLTIQRTQQEDSAVYLCASSFPSSRTEAFFGQGTRLTVV.

V is TRBV6-1 and J is TRBJ2-5; D could derive from TRBD1 or TRBD2 (5 bases each). The better agreement between TRBJ2-7 and the DNA end casts doubt on the J call. Looked up from germline, CDR1 is MNHNS and CDR2 is SASEGT. CDR3 length equals 14 residues. CDR3 in amino acids: CASNLPGRTSEQYF. CDR3 in DNA: TGTGCCAGCAACTTACCGGGACGGACGTCCGAGCAGTACTTC.

The J gene is TRBJ2-2, the V gene TRBV2; D is unresolved. CDR1 SNHLY and CDR2 FYNNEI come from the germline V gene. Trimming stripped 9 bases from V and 1 base from J, with 6 bases between. The CDR3 contains 12 residues. This CDR3 is CASSRNTGELFF. Written as DNA, the CDR3 is TGTGCCAGTTCACGGAACACCGGGGAGCTGTTTTTT.